This TCR beta chain was recorded in a study of PD-1 blockade in classical Hodgkin lymphoma. Using immunoSEQ multiplex PCR, the repertoire was profiled, and TCRdb retains in-frame clones only, with some absent. The table includes some 70,000 clones, roughly 92% detected once. The CDR3 sequence is 16 residues long. Germline values: CDR1 SGHVS, CDR2 FQNEAQ. Deletions cut 1 base from V and 3 bases from J, with 13 bases between. Time point reported: newly diagnosed, previously untreated cHL patient sample. Peripheral samples used as comparators were newly diagnosed, untreated classical Hodgkin lymphoma PBMCs.

The TCR comes from a human donor with classical Hodgkin lymphoma. This sequence joins TRBV7-8 and TRBJ1-5; D call uncertain. The sample was peripheral blood mononuclear cells (PBMCs). DNA for the CDR3: TGTGCCAGCAGCTTAGGCGCAGGCAGCCTCAATCAGCCCCAGCATTTT. It specifies CASSLGAGSLNQPQHF.